The sequence of this TCR beta chain was determined in a study of Ad26.COV2.S vaccination and SARS-CoV-2 variants. The CDR3 sequence is 15 residues long. Germline assignment: CDR1 MNHEY and CDR2 SVGAGI. With 8 bases removed from V and 0 bases from J, the gap between germline ends came to 13 bases. Stated treatment: over 15 received Ad26.COV2.S at low or high dose, single or two shots; 5 received placebo; per-sample allocation not given. On day 63 after the first injection, vaccine and placebo recipients gave samples. Data came from immunoSEQ multiplex PCR; TCRdb stores just in-frame clones and leaves some out. Among 440,000 or so clones, 80% to 90% were seen once, and the ten largest hold roughly 1.7%.

The specimen was peripheral blood, collected in a trial of Ad26.COV2.S vaccine versus placebo. This TCR was sampled from a person aged 18-65 years who received the Ad26.COV2.S COVID-19 vaccine or a placebo. This chain uses TRBV6-5 with TRBJ2-2; D possibly corresponds to TRBD2 (5 bases). The CDR3 DNA follows: TGTGCCAGCGGGCAGGAGGTGACGAACACCGGGGAGCTGTTTTTT. It specifies CASGQEVTNTGELFF.